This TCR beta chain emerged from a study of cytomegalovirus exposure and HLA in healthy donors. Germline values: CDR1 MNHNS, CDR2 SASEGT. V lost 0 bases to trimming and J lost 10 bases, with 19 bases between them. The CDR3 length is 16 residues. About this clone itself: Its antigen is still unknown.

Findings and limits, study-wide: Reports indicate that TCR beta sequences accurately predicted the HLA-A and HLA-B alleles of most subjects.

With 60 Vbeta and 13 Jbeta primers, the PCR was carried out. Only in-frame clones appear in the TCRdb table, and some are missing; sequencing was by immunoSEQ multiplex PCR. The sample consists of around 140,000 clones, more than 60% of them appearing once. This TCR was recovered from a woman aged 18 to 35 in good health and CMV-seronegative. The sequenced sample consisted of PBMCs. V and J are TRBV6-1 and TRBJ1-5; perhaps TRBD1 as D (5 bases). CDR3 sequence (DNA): TGTGCCAGCAGTGAAGCCAGGGAGGCCGCTGGCCTCCCCCAGCATTTT. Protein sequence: CASSEAREAAGLPQHF.